Shown below are 18 T cell receptor beta chains from a single sample sequenced in a study of blood T cell repertoires in COVID-19 (dated by TCRdb to 2018 to 2020). The library was prepared using the immunoSEQ multiplex PCR assay. TCRdb's version of the immuneACCESS table is confined to in-frame rearrangements and falls short of the full clone set. An unresolved V gene accounts for under half of the shortfall where checked; the remainder is of unknown origin. This sample holds about 160,000 clones; approximately 95% were observed only once. The top ten clonotypes cover roughly 2% of the sample. Sample: peripheral blood. These receptors all stem from a woman aged 55-70 years with COVID-19, enrolled during active disease.

This chain connects TRBV7-3 to TRBJ1-3, with TRBD1 as a possible D gene (5 bases). Germline V gene lookup returns CDR1 SGHTA and CDR2 FQGTGA. The CDR3 length is 19 residues. V gave up 5 bases and J gave up 0 bases, with 23 bases separating them. CDR3 in DNA: TGTGCCAGCAGCAAACAAGGGGCCCCGGTTCCGAGCTCTGGAAACACCATATATTTT. This gives the protein CASSKQGAPVPSSGNTIYF.

The chain recombines TRBV27 with TRBJ1-2; D uncertain. CDR1 and CDR2 (germline): MNHEY, SMNVEV (reference sequence). The CDR3 is 13 amino acids. With 3 bases removed from V and 3 bases from J, the gap between germline ends came to 8 bases. The CDR3: CASSFYRDYGYTF. DNA for the CDR3: TGTGCCAGCAGTTTTTACAGAGACTATGGCTACACCTTC.

The V gene is TRBV5-1, the J gene TRBJ1-2, with D perhaps matching TRBD1 (5 bases). CDR3 length equals 15 residues. V shed 4 bases and J shed 6 bases, with 19 bases lying between them. Germline-derived CDR1 and CDR2 are SGHRS and YFSETQ. The CDR3 DNA follows: TGCGCCAGCAGCCAAGACAGTCCTGTCCCGAATGGCTACACCTTC. Translated, it gives CASSQDSPVPNGYTF.

The chain combines TRBV7-9 with TRBJ1-2; TRBD1 matches at 7 bases. With V trimmed by 5 bases and J by 4 bases, 7 bases remained unmatched. The length of the CDR3 is 14 residues. Per the germline V gene, CDR1 is SEHNR and CDR2 is FQNEAQ (reference sequence). DNA of the CDR3: TGTGCCAGCAGCACTCGACAGGGTAGCTATGGCTACACCTTC. This encodes CASSTRQGSYGYTF.

This chain joins TRBV18 and TRBJ2-1, with D maybe TRBD1 (6 bases). Germline CDR1 and CDR2: KGHSH and LQKENI. The V and J ends lost 4 bases and 5 bases respectively, with 12 bases between them. This CDR3 has 14 amino acids. CDR3 sequence (DNA): TGTGCCAGCTCACTTTCGGACAGAAACAATGAGCAGTTCTTC. Translation: CASSLSDRNNEQFF.

V and J are TRBV12-3 or TRBV12-4 and TRBJ2-1, with 7 positions matching TRBD2. This CDR3 contains 12 residues. J lost 12 bases, V lost 6 bases, and 8 bases had no gene match. This chain's CDR3 is CASSISGTTQFF. The DNA of the CDR3 is TGTGCCAGCAGCATCTCCGGGACTACGCAGTTCTTC.

The CDR3 loop is CASSYVRGNYGYTF. The CDR3 nucleotides read TGTGCCAGCAGTTACGTGAGGGGGAACTATGGCTACACCTTC. This chain connects TRBV6-5 to TRBJ1-2, with D perhaps TRBD1 (6 bases). V lost 2 bases to trimming and J lost 2 bases, with 9 bases between them. The germline CDR1 and CDR2 sequences are MNHEY and SVGAGI. The CDR3 sequence is 14 residues long.

The chain uses TRBV6-6 and TRBJ1-5, with D tentatively TRBD1 (6 bases). This CDR3 comprises 16 residues. With 2 bases removed from V and 4 bases from J, the gap between germline ends came to 15 bases. Germline V gives CDR1 MNHNY, CDR2 SVGAGI (reference sequence). CDR3: CASSYGQTMQNQPQHF. CDR3 DNA sequence: TGTGCCAGCAGTTACGGACAGACGATGCAGAATCAGCCCCAGCATTTT.

The chain is built from TRBV9 and TRBJ1-4; D might be TRBD1 (6 bases). Looked up from germline, CDR1 is SGDLS and CDR2 is YYNGEE. The CDR3 sequence is 17 residues long. V lost 0 bases and J lost 8, with 20 bases in between. CDR3 nucleotides: TGTGCCAGCAGCGTAGGTCATGGAGGGGGGGTCGGAGAAAAACTGTTTTTT. Protein: CASSVGHGGGVGEKLFF. Using reference TRBV9 and TRBJ1-4 for the parts outside the CDR3, the full variable domain is DSGVTQTPKHLITATGQRVTLRCSPRSGDLSVYWYQQSLDQGLQFLIQYYNGEERAKGNILERFSAQQFPDLHSELNLSSLELGDSALYFCASSVGHGGGVGEKLFFGSGTQLSVL.

The chain's CDR3 is CASSLHRGEGSEQYF. CDR3 coding DNA: TGTGCCAGCAGCCTTCACAGGGGAGAGGGTTCCGAGCAGTACTTC. The chain uses TRBV7-3 and TRBJ2-7, with 7 positions matching TRBD1. Germline V gene lookup returns CDR1 SGHTA and CDR2 FQGTGA. The CDR3 has 15 residues. V was pared by 5 bases and J by 6 bases, with 13 bases of the junction left unmatched.

This sequence joins TRBV18 and TRBJ1-1; TRBD1 aligns across 7 bases. J was trimmed by 7 bases and V by 2 bases; bases with no gene match: 10. CDR1 KGHSH and CDR2 LQKENI come from the germline V gene. This CDR3 is 15 amino acids long. The CDR3 DNA reads as TGTGCCAGCTCACCAGGGAGACAGGGAATGGATGAAGCTTTCTTT. It is translated as CASSPGRQGMDEAFF.

This chain links TRBV7-2 with TRBJ1-1; D is uncertain. This CDR3 has 16 residues. Germline CDR1 reads SGHTA; CDR2 reads FQGNSA. The V end was cut by 5 bases, the J end by 5 bases, with 21 bases between. CDR3 protein: CASSPHPGRSGTEAFF. CDR3 sequence (DNA): TGTGCCAGCAGCCCCCACCCCGGAAGGTCGGGGACTGAAGCTTTCTTT.

This chain connects TRBV7-8 to TRBJ2-3; 7 bases align to TRBD2. CDR3 length: 15 amino acids. Trimming cost V 5 bases and J 2 bases; bases outside gene matches: 7. Germline-derived CDR1 and CDR2 are SGHVS and FQNEAQ. The CDR3 region is CASSPRGEPTDTQYF. The DNA for the CDR3 is TGTGCCAGCAGCCCCCGGGGGGAACCCACAGATACGCAGTATTTT.

This chain joins TRBV7-6 and TRBJ1-4; D not resolved. This CDR3 contains 15 residues. Germline CDR1 reads SGHVS; CDR2 reads FNYEAQ. Deletions cut 1 base from V and 8 bases from J, with 14 bases between. DNA of the CDR3: TGTGCCAGCAGCTTAGTCCCGGGGTCCCTGGAAAAACTGTTTTTT. Translating it yields CASSLVPGSLEKLFF.

The CDR3 reads CASSFSGQGSTDTQYF. CDR3 nucleotides: TGTGCCAGCAGCTTCAGTGGACAGGGCAGCACAGATACGCAGTATTTT. The V and J genes are TRBV7-3 and TRBJ2-3, with 8 bases lining up with TRBD1. V shed 3 bases and J 0 bases; nucleotides not matched to a gene: 5. CDR1 is SGHTA, CDR2 FQGTGA, per germline. The CDR3 covers 16 residues.

With respect to this clone: The sample has other DNA sequences that encode this CDR3 too. V is TRBV19 and J is TRBJ1-1; D perhaps matches TRBD1 (6 bases). Trimming pared 5 bases from V and 1 base from J, leaving 8 bases between. Germline V lookup: CDR1 LNHDA, CDR2 SQIVND (reference sequence). This CDR3 contains 13 residues. The CDR3 nucleotides are TGTGCCAGTAGTCTGACAGGGAACACTGAAGCTTTCTTT. This translates into CASSLTGNTEAFF.

The J gene is TRBJ1-3, the V gene TRBV19; D is perhaps TRBD1 (5 bases). CDR1 LNHDA and CDR2 SQIVND come from the germline V gene (reference sequence). The CDR3 runs to 16 residues. V was pared by 5 bases and J by 4 bases, with 18 bases between. The CDR3 bases are TGTGCCAGTAGTGCCCCCGGGACTGCGTCGGGAAACACCATATATTTT. Translating gives CASSAPGTASGNTIYF.

The chain combines TRBV5-1 with TRBJ2-7; D remains unclear. CDR3 length: 11 amino acids. Between the trimmed V and J ends, which lost 5 bases and 3 bases, there was a span of 6 bases. Germline CDR1 SGHRS, CDR2 YFSETQ. CDR3 protein: CASRGVYEQYF. The CDR3 bases are TGCGCCAGCAGGGGCGTCTACGAGCAGTACTTC. Variable domain in full (rest from reference TRBV5-1 and TRBJ2-7): KAGVTQTPRYLIKTRGQQVTLSCSPISGHRSVSWYQQTPGQGLQFLFEYFSETQRNKGNFPGRFSGRQFSNSRSEMNVSTLELGDSALYLCASRGVYEQYFGPGTRLTVT.